This T cell receptor (beta chain) was captured by sequencing in a study of spatial heterogeneity in lung cancer (dated by TCRdb to 2018 to 2020). Regarding the research as a whole: Beta-chain transcripts were consistently detected in greater numbers than alpha-chain transcripts, which likely reflected higher beta-chain transcript abundance. In the raw uncorrected reads, each unique combination of TCR and UMI appeared on average more than ten times. TCR transcript counts in tumor regions correlated strongly with a T cell transcriptional module score from matched bulk RNA-seq. The study quantitatively compared TCR alpha and beta repertoires across multiple tumor regions, matched nontumor lung and blood in non-small cell lung cancer. Nonsynonymous mutation counts, determined by whole-exome sequencing of tumor tissue, were related to features of the TCR repertoire. At surgery, 220 tumor regions, 64 matched nontumor lung samples and 56 PBMC samples were TCR-sequenced for both alpha and beta chains.

This clonotype is classified as medium-sized (0.01 to 0.1%). It has no known antigen specificity. No quality values exist for individual bases; no much larger clone is one base distant. Taken with the paper, the label for time point translates to: sample taken at primary tumor resection. Donors were around 69 patients with early-stage, untreated non-small cell lung cancer from the lung TRACERx cohort. Whole RNA extracted from tumor and nontumor lung tissue, or from cryopreserved PBMC samples, was used for TCR sequencing without cell sorting. A patient was chosen for TCR sequencing only when enough RNA was available from at least two tumor regions. Before selection, tumor and adjacent nontumor lung specimens were reviewed by a lung pathologist. Its CDR3 holds 11 amino acids, cysteine through phenylalanine. Just the 33-base CDR3 DNA is kept, in frame starting at base 1. For CDR1 and CDR2, the germline V gene lists MDHEN and SYDVKM. The trim is 6 bases for V and 9 bases for J, with a gap of 11 bases between the germline ends.

What the study reported, not specific to this receptor: The number of expanded intratumoral alpha and beta TCRs correlated with the tumor nonsynonymous mutation count. TCR-seq coverage of tumor T cells was estimated to be only approximately 7.3% for alpha chains and about 12% for beta chains. Confirming at a functional level the hypothesis that regional TCRs recognize regional mutations was considered to require additional single-cell paired TCR alpha and beta sequencing. Counts of ubiquitous and regional expanded TCRs correlated with counts of ubiquitous and regional nonsynonymous mutations, respectively.

Libraries were built with 5' RACE. This sample was sequenced with a NextSeq 500. The TCR library protocol attached a unique molecular identifier to each TCR cDNA molecule to allow correction of PCR and sequencing errors. Regarding the original processing steps: TCR identification, UMI-based error correction and CDR3 extraction were all carried out with Decombinator tools. TCRs above a frequency of 2 per 1,000, corresponding to the top 1% of the tumor frequency distribution, were defined as expanded. Expanded tumor TCRs were classed as regional if statistically deemed absent (corrected P<0.05) from at least one tumor region, otherwise ubiquitous. Renyi diversity was computed with the R vegan package after each repertoire had been subsampled 100 times to 5,000 TCRs. To build CDR3 similarity networks, amino acid triplet string-kernel similarity was used, and CDR3s were connected when their pairwise similarity was above 0.82. The public sequencing data were trimmed at Q25 with fastp and processed into clonotypes with MiXCR by TCRdb, which kept only in-frame beta chains. One record per CDR3 amino acid sequence lists the most common genes and DNA. TCRdb assigned the V and J calls; the authors' analysis was not used. A total of several thousand distinct CDR3 sequences appear in this sample, about 9.3% of them only once. Approximately 9.5% of the sample belongs to the ten largest clones.

This TCR derives from a male donor with early-stage non-small cell lung cancer. This sample comprised lung tumor tissue, obtained at surgery. Here the chain combines TRBV28 and TRBJ1-1; the best D guess is TRBD1, with 6 bases matching. CDR3 loop: CASSSRGQAFF. Read as DNA, the sequence is TGTGCCAGCAGCTCCAGGGGACAAGCTTTCTTT.